One sample yielded the 20 T cell receptor beta chains listed below, sequenced in a study of blood T cell repertoires in COVID-19. Sequencing used immunoSEQ multiplex PCR; TCRdb keeps in-frame clones, though not all of them. This sample yields over 150,000 clones, of which around 74% are seen a single time; 3.7% belongs to the top ten. Sequencing was performed on peripheral blood. These receptors all come from a woman at least 80 years old with acute or convalescent COVID-19.

The gene calls are TRBV29-1 and TRBJ1-1; D perhaps matches TRBD1 (5 bases). The CDR3 consists of 13 residues. In germline, CDR1 is SQVTM, CDR2 ANQGSEA. The V and J ends lost 7 bases and 2 bases respectively, with 14 bases between them. CDR3: CSATAGVNTEAFF. The CDR3 DNA sequence: TGCAGCGCTACCGCGGGGGTAAACACTGAAGCTTTCTTT. The full variable domain, completed using reference TRBV29-1 and TRBJ1-1, is SAVISQKPSRDICQRGTSLTIQCQVDSQVTMMFWYRQQPGQSLTLIATANQGSEATYESGFVIDKFPISRPNLTFSTLTVSNMSPEDSSIYLCSATAGVNTEAFFGQGTRLTVV.

The V and J genes are TRBV18 and TRBJ2-5; 8 nucleotides align to TRBD1. From germline, CDR1 is KGHSH and CDR2 LQKENI. The CDR3 has 15 residues. The V and J ends lost 5 bases and 5 bases, in that order; junction bases with no gene match: 10. CDR3 DNA sequence: TGTGCCAGCTCAGCCATACAGGGGGTAATCGAGACCCAGTACTTC. It yields the protein CASSAIQGVIETQYF.

V is TRBV7-8 and J is TRBJ1-5; possibly TRBD1 for D (5 bases). V was cut by 5 bases and J by 4 bases, with 9 bases left in between. Germline V gene data show CDR1 as SGHVS and CDR2 as FQNEAQ. The CDR3 has 13 amino acids. The DNA of the CDR3 is TGTGCCAGCAGCCCCCGGGGGAATCAGCCCCAGCATTTT. This translates into CASSPRGNQPQHF.

This clone was seen a few times. The chain joins TRBV4-3 to TRBJ1-4; a weak D match, TRBD1 (5 bases). The V and J ends lost 0 bases and 5 bases respectively, with 10 bases between them. The CDR3 sequence is 15 residues long. Germline V CDR1 and CDR2: LGHNA, YSLEER. The CDR3 sequence: CASSQEGRLNEKLFF. CDR3 nucleotide sequence: TGCGCCAGCAGCCAAGAGGGGCGGTTGAATGAAAAACTGTTTTTT.

This chain joins TRBV5-6 and TRBJ2-2, with D possibly TRBD2 on 5 matching bases. The germline V and J ends were trimmed by 1 base and 6 bases, with 13 bases remaining between them. Per germline, CDR1 SGHDT and CDR2 YYEEEE. The CDR3 covers 15 residues. The CDR3 DNA follows: TGTGCCAGCAGCTTGAGGCTTAGAGGGCCCGGGGAGCTGTTTTTT. As protein: CASSLRLRGPGELFF.

The chain carries TRBV7-2 and TRBJ1-1, with D maybe TRBD1 (5 bases). Germline values: CDR1 SGHTA, CDR2 FQGNSA. The CDR3 has 15 amino acids. The V end lost 2 bases, the J end lost 0 bases, and 10 bases lay between the germline ends. In DNA, the CDR3 is TGTGCCAGCAGCTTACTGAGCAGGGTGAACACTGAAGCTTTCTTT. Amino acid sequence: CASSLLSRVNTEAFF.

This clone was seen at least ten times. The chain joins TRBV3-1 (or the pseudogene TRBV3-2) to TRBJ1-5, with 8 bases identical to TRBD1. CDR1 is LGHDT and CDR2 is YNNKEL in the germline V gene (reference sequence). The CDR3 covers 13 residues. With 4 bases clipped from V and 7 bases from J, the junction kept 3 bases outside the gene matches. CDR3 loop: CASSLGQGQPQHF. The CDR3 coding sequence is TGTGCCAGCAGCCTCGGACAGGGCCAGCCCCAGCATTTT.

The chain carries TRBV29-1 and TRBJ2-1; D remains unclear. Trimming took 2 bases from V and 0 from J, leaving 14 bases between them. The CDR3 is 16 amino acids. Germline loops: CDR1 SQVTM, CDR2 ANQGSEA. For the CDR3, the DNA is TGCAGCGTTGAATCGGTGTCCCACAGCTCCTACAATGAGCAGTTCTTC. Amino acids: CSVESVSHSSYNEQFF.

The chain joins TRBV2 to TRBJ2-7, with D hard to call. Trimming took 3 bases from V and 1 from J, leaving 13 bases between them. The CDR3 is 15 amino acids. Germline V gene lookup returns CDR1 SNHLY and CDR2 FYNNEI. The DNA of the CDR3 is TGTGCCAGCAGTGATGCGGCATTTCCTTCCTACGAGCAGTACTTC. Translated, it gives CASSDAAFPSYEQYF.

The chain is built from TRBV2 and TRBJ1-2; D is ambiguous. V was pared by 7 bases and J by 7 bases, with 19 bases between. CDR3 length: 14 residues. From germline, CDR1 is SNHLY and CDR2 FYNNEI. The CDR3 nucleotides read TGTGCCAGCAACAGTGAGACGGGGAGGTCTGGCTACACCTTC. It specifies CASNSETGRSGYTF.

The V call is TRBV6-2 or TRBV6-3, the J call TRBJ2-5, with D perhaps TRBD2 (6 bases). V was shortened by 2 bases and J by 1 base, with 8 bases between the two germline ends. This CDR3 region has 14 residues. In germline, CDR1 is MNHEY, CDR2 SVGEGT. The CDR3 loop reads CASSYPGLQETQYF. In nucleotides, the CDR3 is TGTGCCAGCAGTTACCCGGGACTCCAAGAGACCCAGTACTTC.

The gene calls are TRBV25-1 and TRBJ2-3; the D gene is possibly TRBD1 (6 bases). The length of the CDR3 is 16 residues. CDR1 MGHDK and CDR2 SYGVNS come from the germline V gene. Trimming removed 0 bases at V and 2 bases at J, with 12 bases between. CDR3 nucleotide sequence: TGTGCCAGCAGTGAATACCTCCCAGGGGACACAGATACGCAGTATTTT. This translates into CASSEYLPGDTDTQYF.

The V call is TRBV2, the J call TRBJ1-2; D is perhaps TRBD1 (6 bases). From germline, CDR1 is SNHLY and CDR2 FYNNEI. The length of the CDR3 is 13 residues. V lost 6 bases and J 1 base, leaving 9 bases between the germline ends. The CDR3 DNA follows: TGTGCCAGCAGAGCGGACAGTAACTATGGCTACACCTTC. Protein product: CASRADSNYGYTF.

This CDR3 is CASSLPRQILNTEAFF. The CDR3 nucleotides read TGTGCCAGCAGCTTGCCCCGACAGATACTGAACACTGAAGCTTTCTTT. The rearrangement joins TRBV11-2 to TRBJ1-1, with a possible D match to TRBD1 (5 bases). V was pared by 3 bases and J by 0 bases, with 14 bases between. Germline CDR1 is SGHAT and CDR2 is FQNNGV. The CDR3 is 16 amino acids.

The chain uses TRBV10-2 and TRBJ2-4; 9 nucleotides agree with TRBD2. The V gene's germline CDR1 is WSHSY and CDR2 SAAADI. The V and J ends lost 0 bases and 5 bases, in that order; junction bases with no gene match: 2. The CDR3 length is 15 residues. The CDR3 nucleotides are TGCGCCAGCAGTGAGTCGGGCGGGGGGGAAAACATTCAGTACTTC. Translation: CASSESGGGENIQYF.

For this clone: The germline gene is not matched at one end of the junction; a read error may be the cause. The chain employs TRBV7-3 and TRBJ1-1; D unresolved. Germline V gene data show CDR1 as SGHTA and CDR2 as FQGTGA. The CDR3 covers 13 residues. DNA of the CDR3: TGTGCCAGCACCTTAAGTCAGAACACTGAAGCTTTCTTT. This encodes CASTLSQNTEAFF.

This clone was observed a few times. The chain carries TRBV4-2 and TRBJ2-7; 11 nucleotides line up with TRBD1. The CDR3 sequence is 18 residues long. Germline V gene sequence: CDR1 LGHNA, CDR2 YNFKEQ. The ends lost 2 bases at V and 3 bases at J; junction bases unmatched: 12. CDR3: CASSQQGVRTGGYYEQYF. CDR3 DNA sequence: TGTGCCAGCAGCCAACAAGGCGTTAGGACAGGGGGCTACTACGAGCAGTACTTC.

This clone has a single count. This rearrangement joins TRBV19 to TRBJ2-3, with 9 bases lining up with TRBD1. V lost 3 bases, J lost 6 bases, and 7 bases stayed unmatched. The CDR3 covers 15 residues. Germline V gene data show CDR1 as LNHDA and CDR2 as SQIVND (reference sequence). The CDR3 loop is CASSIRDRVRDTQYF. As DNA, the CDR3 is TGTGCCAGTAGTATTCGGGACAGGGTGAGGGATACGCAGTATTTT. The full variable domain, its missing parts supplied by reference TRBV19 and TRBJ2-3, is DGGITQSPKYLFRKEGQNVTLSCEQNLNHDAMYWYRQDPGQGLRLIYYSQIVNDFQKGDIAEGYSVSREKKESFPLTVTSAQKNPTAFYLCASSIRDRVRDTQYFGPGTRLTVL.

The J gene is TRBJ2-3, the V gene TRBV19, with D possibly being TRBD2 (5 bases). The CDR3 contains 14 residues. Per the germline V gene, CDR1 is LNHDA and CDR2 is SQIVND (reference sequence). V was cut by 4 bases and J by 0 bases, with 8 bases left in between. This CDR3 reads CASSRRVSTDTQYF. DNA of the CDR3: TGTGCCAGTAGTAGGCGGGTCAGCACAGATACGCAGTATTTT.

The genes are TRBV19 and TRBJ1-2; D may be TRBD1 (5 bases). The V end was cut by 2 bases, the J end by 5 bases, with 9 bases between. CDR1 and CDR2 from the germline V gene are LNHDA and SQIVND (reference sequence). This CDR3 region has 13 residues. The CDR3 loop is CASSITEGYGYTF. In DNA form, the CDR3 reads TGTGCCAGTAGTATAACGGAGGGGTATGGCTACACCTTC.